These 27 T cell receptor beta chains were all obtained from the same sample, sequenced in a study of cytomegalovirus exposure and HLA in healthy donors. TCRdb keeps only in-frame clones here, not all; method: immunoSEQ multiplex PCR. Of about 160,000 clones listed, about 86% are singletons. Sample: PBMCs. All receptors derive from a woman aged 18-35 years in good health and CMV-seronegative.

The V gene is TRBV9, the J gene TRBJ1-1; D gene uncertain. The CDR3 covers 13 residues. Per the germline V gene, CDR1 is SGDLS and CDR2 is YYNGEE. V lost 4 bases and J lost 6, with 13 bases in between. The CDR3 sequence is CASSPSPTPEAFF. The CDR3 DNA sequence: TGTGCCAGCAGCCCTTCCCCGACACCTGAAGCTTTCTTT. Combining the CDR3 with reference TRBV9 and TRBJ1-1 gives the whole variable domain DSGVTQTPKHLITATGQRVTLRCSPRSGDLSVYWYQQSLDQGLQFLIQYYNGEERAKGNILERFSAQQFPDLHSELNLSSLELGDSALYFCASSPSPTPEAFFGQGTRLTVV.

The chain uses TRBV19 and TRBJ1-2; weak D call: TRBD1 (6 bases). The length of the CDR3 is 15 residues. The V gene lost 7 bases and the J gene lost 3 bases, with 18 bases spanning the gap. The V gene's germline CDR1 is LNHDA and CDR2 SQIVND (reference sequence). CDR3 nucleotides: TGTGCCAGTAATAATGTGTGGACAGAGGACTATGGCTACACCTTC. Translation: CASNNVWTEDYGYTF.

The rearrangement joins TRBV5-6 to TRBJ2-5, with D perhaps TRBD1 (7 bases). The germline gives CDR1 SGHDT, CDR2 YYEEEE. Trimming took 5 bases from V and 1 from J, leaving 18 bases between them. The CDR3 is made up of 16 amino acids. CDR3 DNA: TGTGCCAGCAGTGTGACAGGGAGGTGGAGCCAAGAGACCCAGTACTTC. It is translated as CASSVTGRWSQETQYF.

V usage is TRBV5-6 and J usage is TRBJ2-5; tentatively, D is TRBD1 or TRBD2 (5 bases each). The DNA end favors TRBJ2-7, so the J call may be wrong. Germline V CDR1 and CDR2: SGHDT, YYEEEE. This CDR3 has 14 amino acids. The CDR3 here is CASSSGMGAYEQYF. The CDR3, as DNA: TGTGCCAGCAGCTCCGGGATGGGGGCCTACGAGCAGTACTTC.

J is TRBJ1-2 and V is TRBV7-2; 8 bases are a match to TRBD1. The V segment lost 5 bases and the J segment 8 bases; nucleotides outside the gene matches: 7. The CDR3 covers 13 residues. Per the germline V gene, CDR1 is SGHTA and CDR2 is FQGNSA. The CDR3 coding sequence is TGTGCCAGCAGCGCAGACAGGGGTTTGGGCTACACCTTC. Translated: CASSADRGLGYTF.

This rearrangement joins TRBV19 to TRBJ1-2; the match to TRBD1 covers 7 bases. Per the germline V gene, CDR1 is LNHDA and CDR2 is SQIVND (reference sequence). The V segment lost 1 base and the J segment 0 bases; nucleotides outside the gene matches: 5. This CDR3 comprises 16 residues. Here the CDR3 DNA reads TGTGCCAGTAGTATAGGGGACAGCTACCCTAACTATGGCTACACCTTC. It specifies CASSIGDSYPNYGYTF.

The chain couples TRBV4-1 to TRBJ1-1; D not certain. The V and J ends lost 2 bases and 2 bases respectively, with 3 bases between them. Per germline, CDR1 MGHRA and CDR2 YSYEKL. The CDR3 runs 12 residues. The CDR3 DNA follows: TGCGCCAGCAGCCAACTCAACACTGAAGCTTTCTTT. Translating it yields CASSQLNTEAFF.

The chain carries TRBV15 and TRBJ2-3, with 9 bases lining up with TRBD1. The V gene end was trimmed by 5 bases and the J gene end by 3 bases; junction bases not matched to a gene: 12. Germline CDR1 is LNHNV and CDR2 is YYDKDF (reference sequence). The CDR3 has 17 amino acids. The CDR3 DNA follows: TGTGCCACCAGCCTCGACTCCCGGGACAGGGCTACAGATACGCAGTATTTT. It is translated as CATSLDSRDRATDTQYF.

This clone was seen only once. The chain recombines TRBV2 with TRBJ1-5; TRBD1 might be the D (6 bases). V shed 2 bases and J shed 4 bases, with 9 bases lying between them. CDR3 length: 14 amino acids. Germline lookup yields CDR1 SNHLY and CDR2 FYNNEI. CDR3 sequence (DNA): TGTGCCAGCAGTGAACAGGGGCGAAATCAGCCCCAGCATTTT. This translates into CASSEQGRNQPQHF.

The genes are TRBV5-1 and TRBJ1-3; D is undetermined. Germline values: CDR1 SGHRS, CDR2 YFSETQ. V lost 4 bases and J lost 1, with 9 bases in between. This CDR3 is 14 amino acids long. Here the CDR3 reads CASSPGRSGNTIYF. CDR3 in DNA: TGCGCCAGCAGCCCGGGGAGATCTGGAAACACCATATATTTT.

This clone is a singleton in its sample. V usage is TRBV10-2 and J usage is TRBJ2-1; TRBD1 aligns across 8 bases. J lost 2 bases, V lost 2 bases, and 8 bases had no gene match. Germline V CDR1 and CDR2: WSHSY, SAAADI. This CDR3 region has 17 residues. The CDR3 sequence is CASSERGTGKTYNEQFF. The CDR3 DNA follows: TGCGCCAGCAGTGAGCGTGGGACAGGCAAGACCTACAATGAGCAGTTCTTC.

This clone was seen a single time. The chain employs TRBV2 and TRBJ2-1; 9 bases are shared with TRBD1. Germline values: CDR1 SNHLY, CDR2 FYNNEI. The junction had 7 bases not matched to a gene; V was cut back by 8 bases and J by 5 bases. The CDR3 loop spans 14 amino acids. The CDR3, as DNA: TGTGCCAGCCTACAGGGGGCGGTCGACAATGAGCAGTTCTTC. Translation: CASLQGAVDNEQFF.

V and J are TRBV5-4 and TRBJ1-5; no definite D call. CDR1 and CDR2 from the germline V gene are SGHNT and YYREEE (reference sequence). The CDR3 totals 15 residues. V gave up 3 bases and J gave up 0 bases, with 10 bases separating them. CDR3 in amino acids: CASSSGGYSNQPQHF. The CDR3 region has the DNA TGTGCCAGCAGCTCAGGCGGGTATAGCAATCAGCCCCAGCATTTT.

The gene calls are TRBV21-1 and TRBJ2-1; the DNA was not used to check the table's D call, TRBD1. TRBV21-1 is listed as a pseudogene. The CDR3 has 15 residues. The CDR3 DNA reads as TGTGCCAGCACCGATGACGGACAGCCCCTCAATGAGCAGTTCTTC. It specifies CASTDDGQPLNEQFF.

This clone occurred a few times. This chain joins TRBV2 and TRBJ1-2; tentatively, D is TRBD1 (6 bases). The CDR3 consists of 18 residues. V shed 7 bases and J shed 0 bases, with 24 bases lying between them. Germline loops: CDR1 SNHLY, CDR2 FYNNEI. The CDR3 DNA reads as TGTGCCAGCACACGAACCCTTACTGGGGGCTTAGCTAACTATGGCTACACCTTC. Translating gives CASTRTLTGGLANYGYTF.

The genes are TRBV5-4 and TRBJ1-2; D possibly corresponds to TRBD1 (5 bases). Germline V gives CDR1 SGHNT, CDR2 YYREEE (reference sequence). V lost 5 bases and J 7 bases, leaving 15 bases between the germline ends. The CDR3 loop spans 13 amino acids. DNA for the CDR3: TGTGCCAGCAGTCGGGCCAGGGAAGGTGGCTACACCTTC. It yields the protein CASSRAREGGYTF.

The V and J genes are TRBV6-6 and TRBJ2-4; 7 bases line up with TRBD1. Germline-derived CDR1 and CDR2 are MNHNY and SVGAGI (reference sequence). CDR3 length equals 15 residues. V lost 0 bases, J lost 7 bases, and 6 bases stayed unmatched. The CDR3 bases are TGTGCCAGCAGTTACTCGATAGGGGGCGCGAACATTCAGTACTTC. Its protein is CASSYSIGGANIQYF.

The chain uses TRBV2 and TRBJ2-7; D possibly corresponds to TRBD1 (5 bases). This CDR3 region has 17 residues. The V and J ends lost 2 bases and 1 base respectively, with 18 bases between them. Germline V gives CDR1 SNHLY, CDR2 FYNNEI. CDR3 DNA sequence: TGTGCCAGCAGTGAAACACGCACAGGCCACAATTCCTACGAGCAGTACTTC. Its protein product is CASSETRTGHNSYEQYF. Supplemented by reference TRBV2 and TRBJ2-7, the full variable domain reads EPEVTQTPSHQVTQMGQEVILRCVPISNHLYFYWYRQILGQKVEFLVSFYNNEISEKSEIFDDQFSVERPDGSNFTLKIRSTKLEDSAMYFCASSETRTGHNSYEQYFGPGTRLTVT.

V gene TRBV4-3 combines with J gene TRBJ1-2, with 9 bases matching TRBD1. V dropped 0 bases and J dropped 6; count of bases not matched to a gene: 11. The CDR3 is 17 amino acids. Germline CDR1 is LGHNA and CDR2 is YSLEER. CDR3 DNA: TGCGCCAGCAGCCAAGATCACCCACCCTGGACAGGGGATGGCTACACCTTC. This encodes CASSQDHPPWTGDGYTF.

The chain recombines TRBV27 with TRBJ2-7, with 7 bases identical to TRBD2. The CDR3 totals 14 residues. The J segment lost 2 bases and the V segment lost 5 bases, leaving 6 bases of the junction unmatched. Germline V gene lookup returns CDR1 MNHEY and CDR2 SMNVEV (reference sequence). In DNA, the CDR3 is TGTGCCAGCAGTCGCGGGGGAGGTCCCTACGAGCAGTACTTC. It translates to CASSRGGGPYEQYF.

CDR3 sequence: CASSESAGGGDTQYF. CDR3 bases: TGTGCCAGCAGTGAATCCGCGGGAGGGGGAGATACGCAGTATTTT. This chain joins TRBV6-4 and TRBJ2-3, with TRBD2 identical over 9 bases. Losses at the gene ends were 3 bases for V and 5 bases for J; bases not matched to a gene: 6. This CDR3 region has 15 residues. Germline CDR1 reads MRHNA; CDR2 reads SNTAGT.

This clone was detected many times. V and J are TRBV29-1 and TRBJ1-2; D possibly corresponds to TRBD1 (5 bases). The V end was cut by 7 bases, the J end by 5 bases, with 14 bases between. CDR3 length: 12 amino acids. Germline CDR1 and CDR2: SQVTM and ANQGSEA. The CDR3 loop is CSGTWGLYGYTF. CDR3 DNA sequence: TGCAGCGGTACGTGGGGCTTATATGGCTACACCTTC.

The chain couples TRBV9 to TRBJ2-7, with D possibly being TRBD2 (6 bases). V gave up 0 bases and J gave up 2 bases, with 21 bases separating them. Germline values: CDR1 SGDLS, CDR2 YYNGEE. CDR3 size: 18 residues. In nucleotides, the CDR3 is TGTGCCAGCAGCGTAGGGTGGAGGGAGGATCAGAGGGCCTACGAGCAGTACTTC. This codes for CASSVGWREDQRAYEQYF.

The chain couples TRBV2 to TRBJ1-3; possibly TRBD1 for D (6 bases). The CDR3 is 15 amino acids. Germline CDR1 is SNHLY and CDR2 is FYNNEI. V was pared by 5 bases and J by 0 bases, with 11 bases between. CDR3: CASSLQGNSGNTIYF. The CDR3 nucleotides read TGTGCCAGCAGTCTGCAGGGGAACTCTGGAAACACCATATATTTT.

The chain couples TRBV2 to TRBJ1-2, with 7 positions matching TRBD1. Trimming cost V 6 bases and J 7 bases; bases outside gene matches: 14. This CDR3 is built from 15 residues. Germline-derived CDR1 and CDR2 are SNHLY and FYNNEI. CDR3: CASRPIDRDFFGYTF. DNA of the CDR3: TGTGCCAGCAGGCCGATCGACAGGGATTTCTTTGGCTACACCTTC.

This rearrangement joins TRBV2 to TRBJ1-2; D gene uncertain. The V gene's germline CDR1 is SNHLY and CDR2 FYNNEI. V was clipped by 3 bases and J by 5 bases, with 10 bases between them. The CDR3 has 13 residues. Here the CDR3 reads CASSDPGEYGYTF. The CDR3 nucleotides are TGTGCCAGCAGTGACCCCGGAGAGTATGGCTACACCTTC.

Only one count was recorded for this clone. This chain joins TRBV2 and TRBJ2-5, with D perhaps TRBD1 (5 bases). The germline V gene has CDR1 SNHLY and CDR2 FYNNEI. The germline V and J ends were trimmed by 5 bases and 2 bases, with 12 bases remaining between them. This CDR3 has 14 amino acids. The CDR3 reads CASSWQGKQETQYF. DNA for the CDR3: TGTGCCAGCAGTTGGCAGGGAAAACAAGAGACCCAGTACTTC.